These 14 T cell receptor beta chains came from one sample sequenced in a study of shared clonotypes between healthy human individuals. TCRdb's copy holds only in-frame clones and misses some; the assay was immunoSEQ multiplex PCR. This table holds about 490,000 clones, roughly four fifths found once. Specimen: PBMCs. These receptors were taken from a woman aged 40 to 55 in good health. Some clones in this sample may be carry-over from other donors' samples.

The chain couples TRBV2 to TRBJ1-5; TRBD1 might be the D (6 bases). This CDR3 comprises 13 residues. Germline-derived CDR1 and CDR2 are SNHLY and FYNNEI. Trimming shortened V by 7 bases and J by 7 bases, and 14 bases separated the two germline ends. The CDR3, as DNA: TGTGCCAGCACCGACAGGTCGAAACAGCCCCAGCATTTT. The encoded protein is CASTDRSKQPQHF.

V gene TRBV5-1 combines with J gene TRBJ2-7; no clear D gene. With 0 bases removed from V and 3 bases from J, the gap between germline ends came to 10 bases. CDR1 and CDR2 from the germline V gene are SGHRS and YFSETQ. The CDR3 covers 14 residues. The CDR3 loop reads CASSLGFVGYEQYF. The DNA for the CDR3 is TGCGCCAGCAGCTTGGGATTTGTAGGCTACGAGCAGTACTTC. Combining the CDR3 with reference TRBV5-1 and TRBJ2-7 gives the whole variable domain KAGVTQTPRYLIKTRGQQVTLSCSPISGHRSVSWYQQTPGQGLQFLFEYFSETQRNKGNFPGRFSGRQFSNSRSEMNVSTLELGDSALYLCASSLGFVGYEQYFGPGTRLTVT.

The chain has TRBV28 and TRBJ2-5, with 11 bases identical to TRBD2. The CDR3 has 17 amino acids. J gave up 4 bases and V 5 bases, and 12 bases lay outside the gene matches. The germline gives CDR1 MDHEN, CDR2 SYDVKM. The CDR3 reads CASSTTRLAGGGETQYF. The CDR3 DNA is TGTGCCAGCAGTACCACCCGTCTAGCGGGAGGAGGAGAGACCCAGTACTTC.

The V call is TRBV10-3, the J call TRBJ2-3; 7 bases are a match to TRBD1. CDR3 length equals 16 residues. After removal of 4 bases from V and 0 bases from J, the junction contained 7 bases not matched to a gene. Germline values: CDR1 ENHRY, CDR2 SYGVKD. The CDR3 DNA reads as TGTGCCATCAGTGTGGATAGGGGGCTTAGCACAGATACGCAGTATTTT. Protein sequence: CAISVDRGLSTDTQYF.

Regarding this clone: A far larger clone is off by one base, so a read error is likely. The chain uses TRBV30 and TRBJ1-5, with D perhaps matching TRBD1 (6 bases). This CDR3 comprises 12 residues. From germline, CDR1 is GTSNPN and CDR2 SVGIG (reference sequence). The CDR3 loop is CARSSQGQIRHF. CDR3 sequence (DNA): TGTGCCAGGAGTTCGCAGGGGCAGATACGGCATTTT.

The chain links TRBV19 to TRBJ2-3; D remains ambiguous. Trimming took 5 bases from V and 1 from J, leaving 13 bases between them. The germline V gene has CDR1 LNHDA and CDR2 SQIVND (reference sequence). The CDR3 length is 15 residues. The DNA for the CDR3 is TGTGCCAGTAGTCAAGCCCGACTTGGCACAGATACGCAGTATTTT. Residues: CASSQARLGTDTQYF.

The V gene is TRBV7-8, the J gene TRBJ2-1; D remains ambiguous. The CDR3 covers 15 residues. Looked up from germline, CDR1 is SGHVS and CDR2 is FQNEAQ. Trimming stripped 2 bases from V and 6 bases from J, with 14 bases between. The CDR3 sequence is CASSLFPGGPNEQFF. CDR3 bases: TGTGCCAGCAGCTTATTCCCCGGCGGCCCCAATGAGCAGTTCTTC.

As for this clone: Other nucleotide sequences in the sample specify the same CDR3. V gene TRBV29-1 combines with J gene TRBJ2-7; D remains ambiguous. With 1 base removed from V and 2 bases from J, the gap between germline ends came to 6 bases. The length of the CDR3 is 12 residues. In germline, CDR1 is SQVTM, CDR2 ANQGSEA. For the CDR3, the DNA is TGCAGCGTTGAAGGGCAGACCTACGAGCAGTACTTC. Translation: CSVEGQTYEQYF.

V and J are TRBV15 and TRBJ2-2, with TRBD2 identical over 9 bases. Germline loops: CDR1 LNHNV, CDR2 YYDKDF (reference sequence). The J segment lost 5 bases and the V segment lost 0 bases, leaving 10 bases of the junction unmatched. This CDR3 contains 18 residues. The CDR3 region has the DNA TGTGCCACCAGCAGAGATCCAGTGACTAGCGGAAAAACCGGGGAGCTGTTTTTT. It specifies CATSRDPVTSGKTGELFF.

This clone was observed a few times. Other DNA sequences in the sample encode the same CDR3. This rearrangement joins TRBV27 to TRBJ2-7, with TRBD2 as a possible D gene (5 bases). The CDR3 is 13 residues long. The germline V gene encodes CDR1 MNHEY and CDR2 SMNVEV (reference sequence). Trimming took 5 bases from V and 2 from J, leaving 10 bases between them. CDR3 nucleotides: TGTGCCAGCAGTCCGGGGAAAACCTACGAGCAGTACTTC. It translates to CASSPGKTYEQYF.

This chain uses TRBV10-3 with TRBJ1-5; 9 bases align to TRBD1. V was pared by 4 bases and J by 4 bases, with 2 bases of the junction left unmatched. This CDR3 is built from 14 residues. Germline CDR1 is ENHRY and CDR2 is SYGVKD. The CDR3 spells CAISAGQGNQPQHF. CDR3 in DNA: TGTGCCATCAGTGCTGGACAGGGGAATCAGCCCCAGCATTTT.

A remark on this clone: Given a far larger clone just one base away, this is likely a sequencing read error. Other DNA sequences from this sample encode an identical CDR3 as well. The V gene is TRBV4-3, the J gene TRBJ2-1, with a tentative D call TRBD1 (6 bases). Per germline, CDR1 LGHNA and CDR2 YSLEER. Trimming took 1 base from V and 12 from J, leaving 22 bases between them. The CDR3 loop spans 16 amino acids. CDR3 in amino acids: CASSQVLGQGVRLQFF. CDR3 nucleotide sequence: TGCGCCAGCAGCCAAGTCCTGGGACAAGGGGTTCGTTTGCAGTTCTTC.

A few counts support this clone. The chain carries TRBV28 and TRBJ2-2, with D possibly TRBD1 on 6 matching bases. Germline values: CDR1 MDHEN, CDR2 SYDVKM. This CDR3 is built from 17 residues. Trimming took 2 bases from V and 3 from J, leaving 16 bases between them. CDR3 sequence (DNA): TGTGCCAGCAGTTTACCCACTTTGGCAGGGGACACCGGGGAGCTGTTTTTT. This translates into CASSLPTLAGDTGELFF.

The V gene is TRBV21-1, the J gene TRBJ2-7; the listed D gene, TRBD1, was not tested against the DNA. TRBV21-1 is recorded as a pseudogene. The CDR3 covers 15 residues. The CDR3 loop is CASSRRTGKTYEQYF. CDR3 sequence (DNA): TGTGCCAGCAGCAGGAGGACAGGGAAGACCTACGAGCAGTACTTC.